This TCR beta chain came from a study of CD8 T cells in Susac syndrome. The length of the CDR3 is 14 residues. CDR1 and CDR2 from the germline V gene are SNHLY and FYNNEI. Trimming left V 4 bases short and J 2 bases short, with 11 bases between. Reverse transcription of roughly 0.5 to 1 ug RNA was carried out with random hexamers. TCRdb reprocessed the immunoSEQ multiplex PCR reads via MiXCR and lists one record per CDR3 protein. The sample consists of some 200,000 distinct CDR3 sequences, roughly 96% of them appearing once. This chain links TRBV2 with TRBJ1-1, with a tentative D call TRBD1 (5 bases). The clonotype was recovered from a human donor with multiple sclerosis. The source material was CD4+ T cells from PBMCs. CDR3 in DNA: TGTGCCAGCAGTGTGGGGCTAGGAAACACTGAAGCTTTCTTT. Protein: CASSVGLGNTEAFF.